This T cell receptor (beta chain) originates from a study of CD8 T cells in Susac syndrome. The RNA, about 0.45 to 1 ug, was put through reverse transcription using random hexamers. The TCR beta CDR3 was amplified by immunoSEQ multiplex PCR across 54 Vbeta, 13 Jbeta. Each CDR3 protein is one row after TCRdb ran MiXCR on the immunoSEQ multiplex PCR reads. This table holds roughly 150,000 distinct CDR3 sequences, roughly 95% found once. Germline V gives CDR1 MNHEY, CDR2 SMNVEV (reference sequence). V lost 2 bases, J lost 0 bases, and 14 bases lay in between. The CDR3 is made up of 17 amino acids. In blood CD8+ and CD4+ T cells, TCR beta underwent sequencing. Control patients had untreated stable or active relapsing-remitting multiple sclerosis by revised McDonald criteria. TEMRA cells were enriched by FACS, while CD8+ and CD4+ T cells were obtained through a negative isolation that was performed magnetically.

V is TRBV27 and J is TRBJ2-4; D is ambiguous. Sequenced: CD8+ T cells from PBMCs. The receptor was isolated from a human donor with multiple sclerosis. CDR3: CASSLRLSLLAKNIQYF. Here the CDR3 DNA reads TGTGCCAGCAGTTTAAGGCTCAGCCTGCTAGCCAAAAACATTCAGTACTTC.